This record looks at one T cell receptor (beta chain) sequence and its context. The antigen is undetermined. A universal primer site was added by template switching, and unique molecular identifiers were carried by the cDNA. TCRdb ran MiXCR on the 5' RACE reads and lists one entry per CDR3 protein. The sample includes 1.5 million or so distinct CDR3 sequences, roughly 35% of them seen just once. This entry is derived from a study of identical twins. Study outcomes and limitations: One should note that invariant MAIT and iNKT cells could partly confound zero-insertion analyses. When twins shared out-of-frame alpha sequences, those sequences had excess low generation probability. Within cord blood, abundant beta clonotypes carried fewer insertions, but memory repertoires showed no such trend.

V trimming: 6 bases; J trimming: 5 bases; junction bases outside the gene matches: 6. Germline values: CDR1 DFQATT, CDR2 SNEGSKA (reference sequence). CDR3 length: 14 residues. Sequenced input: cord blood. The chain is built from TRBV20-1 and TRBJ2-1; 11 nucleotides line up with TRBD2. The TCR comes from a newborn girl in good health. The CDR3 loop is CSAAGTSGDNEQFF. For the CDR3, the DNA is TGCAGTGCGGCCGGGACTAGCGGAGACAATGAGCAGTTCTTC.